This T cell receptor beta chain was captured in a study of T-cell memory formation after mild COVID-19. The study's findings and limits: Day 15 to 85 contracting clones showed balanced CD4/CD8; day 15 to 37 expanders favored CD4+. CD4+ contracting clones were found mainly in CM and EM, and CD8+ ones in EMRA.

The V end was cut by 5 bases, the J end by 4 bases, with 14 bases between. CDR1 is SGHTA, CDR2 FQGNSA, per germline. The CDR3 contains 14 residues. TCRdb recomputed calls from the 5' RACE reads with MiXCR, one row per CDR3 protein. This sample has about 120,000 distinct CDR3 sequences, with about a fifth found just once. Concerning this clonotype: Its cognate antigen is unknown.

This TCR was recovered from a man younger than 35 who had mild COVID-19 (a few samples of this study predate the infection). Cell type and time point are not known. Sequenced input: PBMCs or a T cell subset sorted from them (not recorded which). The gene calls are TRBV7-2 and TRBJ2-5; TRBD2 might be the D (5 bases). The CDR3 protein is CASSPAGVGETQYF. The CDR3 coding sequence is TGTGCCAGCAGCCCCGCCGGGGTGGGAGAGACCCAGTACTTC.